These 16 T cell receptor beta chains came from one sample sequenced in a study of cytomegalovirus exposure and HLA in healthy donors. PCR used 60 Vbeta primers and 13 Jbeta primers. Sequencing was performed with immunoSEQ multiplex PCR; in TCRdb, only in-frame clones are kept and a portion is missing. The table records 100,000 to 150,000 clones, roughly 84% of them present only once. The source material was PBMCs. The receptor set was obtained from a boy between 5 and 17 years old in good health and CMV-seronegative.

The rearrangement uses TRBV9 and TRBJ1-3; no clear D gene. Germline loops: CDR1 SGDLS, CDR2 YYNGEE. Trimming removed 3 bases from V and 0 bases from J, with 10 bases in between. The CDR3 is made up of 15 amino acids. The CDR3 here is CASSAAGGSGNTIYF. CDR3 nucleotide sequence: TGTGCCAGCAGCGCAGCAGGAGGCTCTGGAAACACCATATATTTT. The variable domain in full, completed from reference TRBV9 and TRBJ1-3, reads DSGVTQTPKHLITATGQRVTLRCSPRSGDLSVYWYQQSLDQGLQFLIQYYNGEERAKGNILERFSAQQFPDLHSELNLSSLELGDSALYFCASSAAGGSGNTIYFGEGSWLTVV.

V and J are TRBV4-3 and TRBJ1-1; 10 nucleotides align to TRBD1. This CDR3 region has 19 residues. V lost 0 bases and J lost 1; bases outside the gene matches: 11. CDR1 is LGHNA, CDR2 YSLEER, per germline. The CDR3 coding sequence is TGCGCCAGCAGCCAAGAGTACCATGGGACAGGGGCGTCGAACACTGAAGCTTTCTTT. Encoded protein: CASSQEYHGTGASNTEAFF.

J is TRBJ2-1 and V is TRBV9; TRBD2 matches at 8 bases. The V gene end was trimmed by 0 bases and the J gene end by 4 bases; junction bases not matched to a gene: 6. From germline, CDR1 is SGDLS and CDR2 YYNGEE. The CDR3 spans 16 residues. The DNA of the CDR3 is TGTGCCAGCAGCGTAGGAGTGCGGGGGGCGTACAATGAGCAGTTCTTC. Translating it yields CASSVGVRGAYNEQFF. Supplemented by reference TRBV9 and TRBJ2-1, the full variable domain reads DSGVTQTPKHLITATGQRVTLRCSPRSGDLSVYWYQQSLDQGLQFLIQYYNGEERAKGNILERFSAQQFPDLHSELNLSSLELGDSALYFCASSVGVRGAYNEQFFGPGTRLTVL.

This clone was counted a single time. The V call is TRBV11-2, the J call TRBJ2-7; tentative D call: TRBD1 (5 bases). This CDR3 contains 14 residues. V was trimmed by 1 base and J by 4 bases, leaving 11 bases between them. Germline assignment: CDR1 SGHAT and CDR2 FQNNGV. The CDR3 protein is CASSLGAGPYEQYF. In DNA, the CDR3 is TGTGCCAGCAGCTTAGGGGCAGGGCCTTACGAGCAGTACTTC.

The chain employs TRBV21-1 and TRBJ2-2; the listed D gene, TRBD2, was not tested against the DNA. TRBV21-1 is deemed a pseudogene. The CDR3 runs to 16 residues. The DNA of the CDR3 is TGTGCCAGCAGCACCATGGGGGGGGCGAACACCGGGGAGCTGTTTTTT. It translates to CASSTMGGANTGELFF.

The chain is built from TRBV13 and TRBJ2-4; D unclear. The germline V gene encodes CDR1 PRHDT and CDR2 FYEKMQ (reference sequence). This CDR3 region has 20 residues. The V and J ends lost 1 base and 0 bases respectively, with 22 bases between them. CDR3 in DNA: TGTGCCAGCAGCTTAGCTGGCAGATCATTGGGCTCCCTAGCCAAAAACATTCAGTACTTC. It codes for CASSLAGRSLGSLAKNIQYF.

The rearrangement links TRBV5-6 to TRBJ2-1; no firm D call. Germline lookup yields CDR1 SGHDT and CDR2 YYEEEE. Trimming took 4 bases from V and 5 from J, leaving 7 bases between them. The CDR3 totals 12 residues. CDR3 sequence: CASSQTDNEQFF. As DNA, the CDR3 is TGTGCCAGCAGCCAGACTGACAATGAGCAGTTCTTC.

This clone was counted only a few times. The DNA for the CDR3 is TGTGCCAGCAGTGAGGGCAGGGGGAACACTGAAGCTTTCTTT. Protein sequence: CASSEGRGNTEAFF. The V and J genes are TRBV2 and TRBJ1-1; D is perhaps TRBD1 (6 bases). Germline V gives CDR1 SNHLY, CDR2 FYNNEI. V was shortened by 3 bases and J by 1 base, with 9 bases between the two germline ends. This CDR3 has 14 residues. Using reference TRBV2 and TRBJ1-1 for the parts outside the CDR3, the full variable domain is EPEVTQTPSHQVTQMGQEVILRCVPISNHLYFYWYRQILGQKVEFLVSFYNNEISEKSEIFDDQFSVERPDGSNFTLKIRSTKLEDSAMYFCASSEGRGNTEAFFGQGTRLTVV.

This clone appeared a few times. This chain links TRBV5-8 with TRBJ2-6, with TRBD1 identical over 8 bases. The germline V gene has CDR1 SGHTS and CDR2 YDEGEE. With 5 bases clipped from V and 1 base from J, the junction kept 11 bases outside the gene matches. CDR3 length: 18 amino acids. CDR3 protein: CASSIRGPIYSGANVLTF. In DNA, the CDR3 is TGTGCCAGCAGTATCAGGGGGCCTATCTATTCTGGGGCCAACGTCCTGACTTTC. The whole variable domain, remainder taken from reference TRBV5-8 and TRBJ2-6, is EAGVTQSPTHLIKTRGQQATLRCSPISGHTSVYWYQQALGLGLQFLLWYDEGEERNRGNFPPRFSGRQFPNYSSELNVNALELEDSALYLCASSIRGPIYSGANVLTFGAGSRLTVL.

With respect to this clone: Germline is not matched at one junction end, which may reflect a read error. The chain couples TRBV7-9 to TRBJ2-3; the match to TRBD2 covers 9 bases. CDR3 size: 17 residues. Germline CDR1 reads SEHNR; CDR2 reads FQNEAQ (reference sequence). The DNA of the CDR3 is TGTTCCAGCAGCCCCAGGGGGATTAGCGGGAGTCCAGATACGCAGTATTTT. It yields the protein CSSSPRGISGSPDTQYF.

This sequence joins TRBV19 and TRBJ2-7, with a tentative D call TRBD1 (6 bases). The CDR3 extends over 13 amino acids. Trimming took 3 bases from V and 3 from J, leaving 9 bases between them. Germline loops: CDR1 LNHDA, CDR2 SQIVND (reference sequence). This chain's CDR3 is CASSISGHYEQYF. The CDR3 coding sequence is TGTGCCAGTAGTATTTCGGGACACTACGAGCAGTACTTC.

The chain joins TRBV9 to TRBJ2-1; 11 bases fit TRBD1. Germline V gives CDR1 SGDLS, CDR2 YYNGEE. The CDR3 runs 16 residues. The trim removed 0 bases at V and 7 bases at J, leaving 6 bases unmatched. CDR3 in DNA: TGTGCCAGCAGCGTAGGGGGGGGGACAGGGGGTAATGAGCAGTTCTTC. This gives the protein CASSVGGGTGGNEQFF.

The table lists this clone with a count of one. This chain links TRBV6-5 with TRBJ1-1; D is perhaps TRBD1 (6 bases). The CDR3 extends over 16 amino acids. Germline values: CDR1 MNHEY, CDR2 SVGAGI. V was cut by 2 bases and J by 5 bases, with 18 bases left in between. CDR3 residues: CASSYNPGTMDTEAFF. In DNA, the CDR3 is TGTGCCAGCAGTTACAACCCCGGGACAATGGATACTGAAGCTTTCTTT.

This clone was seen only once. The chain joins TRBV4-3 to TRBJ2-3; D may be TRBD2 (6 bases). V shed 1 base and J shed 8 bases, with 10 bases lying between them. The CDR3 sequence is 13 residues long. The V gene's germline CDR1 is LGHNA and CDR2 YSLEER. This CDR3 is CASSQGTGGTQYF. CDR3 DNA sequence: TGCGCCAGCAGCCAAGGCACCGGGGGTACGCAGTATTTT.

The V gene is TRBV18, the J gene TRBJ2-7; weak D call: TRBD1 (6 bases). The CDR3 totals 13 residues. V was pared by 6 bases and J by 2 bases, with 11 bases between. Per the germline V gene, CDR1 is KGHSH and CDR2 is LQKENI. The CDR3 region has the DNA TGTGCCAGCTCGTCAGGGGTAGCCTACGAGCAGTACTTC. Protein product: CASSSGVAYEQYF.

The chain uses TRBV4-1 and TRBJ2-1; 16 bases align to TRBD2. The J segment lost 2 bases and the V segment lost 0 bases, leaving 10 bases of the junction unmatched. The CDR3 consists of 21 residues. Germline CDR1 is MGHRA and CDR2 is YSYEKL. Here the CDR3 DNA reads TGCGCCAGCAGCCAAGACGAACCGGGACTAGCGGGGGGGTGGACCTACAATGAGCAGTTCTTC. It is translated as CASSQDEPGLAGGWTYNEQFF.